The 14 T cell receptor beta chains listed next were all sequenced from one sample in a study of cytomegalovirus exposure and HLA in healthy donors. PCR primers comprised 60 Vbeta and 13 Jbeta primers. Repertoires were generated with immunoSEQ multiplex PCR, while TCRdb's copy carries only in-frame clones and drops some. In all, the sample yields 130,000 or so clones. Source material: PBMCs. These receptors all stem from a man aged 18 to 29 in good health and CMV-seronegative.

The rearrangement joins TRBV4-3 to TRBJ2-1, with 7 bases aligning to TRBD2. This CDR3 has 17 amino acids. J was trimmed by 0 bases and V by 1 base; bases with no gene match: 6. The V gene's germline CDR1 is LGHNA and CDR2 YSLEER. In DNA form, the CDR3 reads TGCGCCAGCAGCCAAGTCTATCGCGGGAGCTCCTACAATGAGCAGTTCTTC. Translating gives CASSQVYRGSSYNEQFF.

The J gene is TRBJ2-1, the V gene TRBV5-1; the D is unclear. Trimming left V 4 bases short and J 5 bases short, with 13 bases between. The CDR3 spans 14 residues. Per germline, CDR1 SGHRS and CDR2 YFSETQ. CDR3 loop: CASSHPNFNNEQFF. Here the CDR3 DNA reads TGCGCCAGCAGCCATCCGAACTTCAACAATGAGCAGTTCTTC.

V usage is TRBV13 and J usage is TRBJ2-1; possibly TRBD1 for D (5 bases). CDR3 length: 13 residues. Germline lookup yields CDR1 PRHDT and CDR2 FYEKMQ (reference sequence). V was pared by 2 bases and J by 6 bases, with 8 bases between. In DNA form, the CDR3 reads TGTGCCAGCAGCTTACGGCAGGGCAATGAGCAGTTCTTC. As protein: CASSLRQGNEQFF.

The V call is TRBV29-1, the J call TRBJ2-1; weak D call: TRBD2 (5 bases). The V and J ends lost 8 bases and 10 bases respectively, with 18 bases between them. Germline CDR1 reads SQVTM; CDR2 reads ANQGSEA. This CDR3 region has 12 residues. This CDR3 is CSIISGVVEQFF. The CDR3 nucleotides are TGCAGCATTATAAGCGGTGTAGTAGAGCAGTTCTTC.

The V call is TRBV25-1, the J call TRBJ1-1, with a tentative D call TRBD1 (6 bases). Germline CDR1 is MGHDK and CDR2 is SYGVNS. The V end lost 6 bases, the J end lost 3 bases, and 14 bases lay between the germline ends. This CDR3 is 14 amino acids long. The chain's CDR3 is CASSEGVRDTEAFF. Here the CDR3 DNA reads TGTGCCAGCAGCGAGGGGGTTAGGGACACTGAAGCTTTCTTT.

The chain joins TRBV6-1 to TRBJ2-7, with D tentatively TRBD2 (7 bases). CDR1 MNHNS and CDR2 SASEGT come from the germline V gene. Trimming pared 4 bases from V and 3 bases from J, leaving 10 bases between. CDR3 size: 13 residues. The CDR3 protein is CASSAGEGYEQYF. Written as DNA, the CDR3 is TGTGCCAGCAGTGCAGGGGAGGGCTACGAGCAGTACTTC.

The chain couples TRBV10-3 to TRBJ2-5; 12 bases are shared with TRBD1. The CDR3 is made up of 17 amino acids. Germline CDR1 ENHRY, CDR2 SYGVKD. The V and J ends lost 3 bases and 7 bases, in that order; junction bases with no gene match: 12. In DNA form, the CDR3 reads TGTGCCATCAGTGAACGTTCGGGACAGGGGGCTATGGGGACCCAGTACTTC. Protein sequence: CAISERSGQGAMGTQYF.

V and J are TRBV6-5 and TRBJ1-1; TRBD1 might be the D (5 bases). Trimming stripped 6 bases from V and 5 bases from J, with 19 bases between. Germline assignment: CDR1 MNHEY and CDR2 SVGAGI. The CDR3 is made up of 15 amino acids. The CDR3 nucleotides read TGTGCCAGCAGCCAAAACGGCCAGGGAGGAACTGAAGCTTTCTTT. Its translation is CASSQNGQGGTEAFF.

The chain is built from TRBV7-2 and TRBJ2-7; TRBD1 aligns across 9 bases. V gave up 8 bases and J gave up 0 bases; unmatched junction bases: 5. CDR3 length: 14 amino acids. Germline values: CDR1 SGHTA, CDR2 FQGNSA. The CDR3 bases are TGTGCCAGCTTGAGGGACAGGGCCTCCTACGAGCAGTACTTC. This codes for CASLRDRASYEQYF.

The gene calls are TRBV5-1 and TRBJ2-7; tentative D call: TRBD1 (6 bases). CDR1 is SGHRS and CDR2 is YFSETQ in the germline V gene. The CDR3 covers 14 residues. Trimming pared 0 bases from V and 0 bases from J, leaving 7 bases between. CDR3 DNA sequence: TGCGCCAGCAGCTTGGTACAGGGCTCCTACGAGCAGTACTTC. It is translated as CASSLVQGSYEQYF.

The chain employs TRBV29-1 and TRBJ1-1; D remains ambiguous. In germline, CDR1 is SQVTM, CDR2 ANQGSEA. V lost 8 bases and J 7 bases, leaving 17 bases between the germline ends. This CDR3 spans 12 amino acids. CDR3 sequence (DNA): TGCAGCACAAGACGGGTGAATGGTGAAGCTTTCTTT. Amino acids: CSTRRVNGEAFF.

The chain links TRBV28 to TRBJ1-5; the D is unclear. This CDR3 comprises 13 residues. Germline V lookup: CDR1 MDHEN, CDR2 SYDVKM. Trimming stripped 6 bases from V and 0 bases from J, with 6 bases between. CDR3 residues: CASSLNSNQPQHF. The CDR3 DNA sequence: TGTGCCAGCAGCCTAAATAGCAATCAGCCCCAGCATTTT.

V usage is TRBV18 and J usage is TRBJ1-1; possible D gene TRBD1, 6 bases. V gave up 4 bases and J gave up 2 bases, with 14 bases separating them. CDR1 and CDR2 (germline): KGHSH, LQKENI. The CDR3 is made up of 15 amino acids. In DNA form, the CDR3 reads TGTGCCAGCTCACTAGAGCAGGGGTACAACACTGAAGCTTTCTTT. Protein: CASSLEQGYNTEAFF.

The rearrangement uses TRBV7-9 and TRBJ2-3; TRBD2 aligns across 15 bases. This CDR3 contains 18 residues. CDR1 and CDR2 (germline): SEHNR, FQNEAQ (reference sequence). Germline trimming cut 5 bases from V and 2 bases from J; bases unmatched to any gene: 8. CDR3 amino acids: CASSTRTSGGEITDTQYF. CDR3 DNA sequence: TGTGCCAGCAGCACCAGGACTAGCGGGGGGGAAATCACAGATACGCAGTATTTT.